These 18 T cell receptor beta chains share one sample of origin, sequenced in a study of cytomegalovirus exposure and HLA in healthy donors. In the PCR, 60 Vbeta and 13 Jbeta primers were used. Only in-frame clones appear in the TCRdb table, and some are missing; sequencing was by immunoSEQ multiplex PCR. The sample records under 110,000 clones, approximately 80% being singletons. The sequencing sample was made of PBMCs. The receptors derive from a man aged 60 to 75 in good health and CMV-seronegative.

This chain uses TRBV9 with TRBJ2-1, with a possible D match to TRBD1 (6 bases). The germline CDR1 and CDR2 sequences are SGDLS and YYNGEE. Trimming took off 4 bases at V and 4 bases at J, with 15 bases between the two ends. CDR3 length: 15 amino acids. The CDR3 DNA sequence: TGTGCCAGCAGCCCACTGGGGGCTCAATACAATGAGCAGTTCTTC. This sequence encodes CASSPLGAQYNEQFF.

The V gene is TRBV4-2, the J gene TRBJ2-1; the D gene is possibly TRBD1 (5 bases). V lost 0 bases and J 5 bases, leaving 17 bases between the germline ends. The length of the CDR3 is 17 residues. Per germline, CDR1 LGHNA and CDR2 YNFKEQ. CDR3 protein: CASSQDRPLTANNEQFF. For the CDR3, the DNA is TGTGCCAGCAGCCAAGATCGCCCCCTGACAGCTAACAATGAGCAGTTCTTC.

This rearrangement joins TRBV7-2 to TRBJ1-2; 7 bases are a match to TRBD1. The germline gives CDR1 SGHTA, CDR2 FQGNSA. Trimming cost V 0 bases and J 5 bases; bases outside gene matches: 6. This CDR3 has 15 residues. As DNA, the CDR3 is TGTGCCAGCAGCTTAGCCCTCCCCAGGGGGTATGGCTACACCTTC. Translation gives CASSLALPRGYGYTF.

The gene calls are TRBV7-2 and TRBJ2-2; 9 nucleotides match TRBD2. The V gene's germline CDR1 is SGHTA and CDR2 FQGNSA. The V and J ends lost 2 bases and 0 bases, in that order; junction bases with no gene match: 4. This CDR3 has 17 amino acids. In DNA form, the CDR3 reads TGTGCCAGCAGCTTAAAAGCGGGGGGCTCGAACACCGGGGAGCTGTTTTTT. The encoded protein is CASSLKAGGSNTGELFF.

J is TRBJ2-1 and V is TRBV11-3; 10 bases fit TRBD1. CDR1 and CDR2 (germline): SGHNT, YENEEA. The junction had 11 bases not matched to a gene; V was cut back by 5 bases and J by 7 bases. The CDR3 covers 16 residues. The chain's CDR3 is CASSEGTGALQNEQFF. Written as DNA, the CDR3 is TGTGCCAGCAGCGAAGGGACAGGGGCCCTTCAGAATGAGCAGTTCTTC.

The CDR3 sequence: CASSSRDRTLSGANVLTF. In nucleotides, the CDR3 is TGTGCCAGCAGCTCCCGGGACAGAACACTCTCTGGGGCCAACGTCCTGACTTTC. The genes are TRBV7-8 and TRBJ2-6; 7 bases agree with TRBD1. V lost 4 bases and J lost 0; bases outside the gene matches: 9. The length of the CDR3 is 18 residues. Germline lookup yields CDR1 SGHVS and CDR2 FQNEAQ.

The genes are TRBV11-2 and TRBJ1-2, with 7 bases identical to TRBD1. CDR1 and CDR2 (germline): SGHAT, FQNNGV. The CDR3 loop spans 14 amino acids. After removal of 5 bases from V and 6 bases from J, the junction contained 9 bases not matched to a gene. The CDR3 DNA is TGTGCCAGCAGCACAGCGGAGGGGGCTGATGGCTACACCTTC. Amino acid sequence: CASSTAEGADGYTF.

The J gene is TRBJ2-2, the V gene TRBV11-2; TRBD1 might be the D (5 bases). Trimming left V 4 bases short and J 1 base short, with 7 bases between. This CDR3 region has 14 residues. Germline loops: CDR1 SGHAT, CDR2 FQNNGV. This chain's CDR3 is CASSSTGNTGELFF. In DNA form, the CDR3 reads TGTGCCAGCAGCTCTACAGGGAACACCGGGGAGCTGTTTTTT.

The J gene is TRBJ2-3, the V gene TRBV6-5; D may be TRBD1 (5 bases). This CDR3 is 13 amino acids long. Per germline, CDR1 MNHEY and CDR2 SVGAGI. Trimming took 6 bases from V and 1 from J, leaving 8 bases between them. In nucleotides, the CDR3 is TGTGCCAGCAGCCGACAGCGCACAGATACGCAGTATTTT. Its translation: CASSRQRTDTQYF.

The V and J genes are TRBV13 and TRBJ2-1; possible D gene TRBD2, 5 bases. Germline V gene sequence: CDR1 PRHDT, CDR2 FYEKMQ (reference sequence). Trimming took 3 bases from V and 4 from J, leaving 10 bases between them. There are 14 residues in the CDR3. CDR3 sequence: CASSLRVTYNEQFF. The CDR3 DNA sequence: TGTGCCAGCAGCTTGAGGGTAACGTACAATGAGCAGTTCTTC.

The V gene is TRBV4-1, the J gene TRBJ1-4, with 10 bases aligning to TRBD1. The CDR3 contains 16 residues. V lost 3 bases and J lost 8; bases outside the gene matches: 9. Germline V gene sequence: CDR1 MGHRA, CDR2 YSYEKL. The CDR3 sequence: CASSQRSGTGAEKLFF. Here the CDR3 DNA reads TGCGCCAGCAGCCAGCGATCCGGGACAGGGGCAGAAAAACTGTTTTTT.

The gene calls are TRBV5-4 and TRBJ2-1; 7 positions match TRBD1. The CDR3 has 15 residues. Trimming took 4 bases from V and 5 from J; bases not matched to a gene: 9. In germline, CDR1 is SGHNT, CDR2 YYREEE (reference sequence). CDR3 sequence: CASSDRQGPNNEQFF. The DNA of the CDR3 is TGTGCCAGCAGCGATCGACAGGGCCCTAACAATGAGCAGTTCTTC. Complete variable domain (other parts from reference TRBV5-4 and TRBJ2-1): ETGVTQSPTHLIKTRGQQVTLRCSSQSGHNTVSWYQQALGQGPQFIFQYYREEENGRGNFPPRFSGLQFPNYSSELNVNALELDDSALYLCASSDRQGPNNEQFFGPGTRLTVL.

The chain uses TRBV4-3 and TRBJ2-3; 8 bases map to TRBD2. This CDR3 comprises 16 residues. Germline V gives CDR1 LGHNA, CDR2 YSLEER. After removal of 0 bases from V and 4 bases from J, the junction contained 6 bases not matched to a gene. In nucleotides, the CDR3 is TGCGCCAGCAGCCAAGAGCGCGGGACTAGGGCAGATACGCAGTATTTT. Its translation is CASSQERGTRADTQYF.

This chain uses TRBV18 with TRBJ2-7; 10 nucleotides agree with TRBD1. Trimming cost V 1 base and J 6 bases; bases outside gene matches: 6. The CDR3 totals 15 residues. Germline V gene sequence: CDR1 KGHSH, CDR2 LQKENI. This CDR3 is CASSPLGTGVFEQYF. The DNA for the CDR3 is TGTGCCAGCTCACCACTTGGGACAGGGGTTTTCGAGCAGTACTTC.

This chain connects TRBV7-2 to TRBJ1-2; TRBD1 matches 7 bases. CDR3 length: 13 amino acids. V lost 5 bases to trimming and J lost 7 bases; unmatched junction nucleotides: 7. Germline CDR1 is SGHTA and CDR2 is FQGNSA. The CDR3 bases are TGTGCCAGCAGCCAAGACAGGGAGGCTGGCTACACCTTC. As protein: CASSQDREAGYTF.

J is TRBJ1-5 and V is TRBV19; D is uncertain. The V end was cut by 7 bases, the J end by 4 bases, with 23 bases between. The CDR3 spans 17 residues. Germline CDR1 LNHDA, CDR2 SQIVND (reference sequence). The DNA of the CDR3 is TGTGCCAGTACACGGTACATCGGGGATACCCTTAATCAGCCCCAGCATTTT. This gives the protein CASTRYIGDTLNQPQHF.

The chain links TRBV19 to TRBJ1-5; D uncertain. Germline lookup yields CDR1 LNHDA and CDR2 SQIVND (reference sequence). Trimming left V 6 bases short and J 1 base short, with 16 bases between. The CDR3 extends over 16 amino acids. Written as DNA, the CDR3 is TGTGCCAGTAGAAAGTCGGGAGGGATAAGCAATCAGCCCCAGCATTTT. This codes for CASRKSGGISNQPQHF.

In this sample, this clone turned up once. The chain joins TRBV9 to TRBJ2-3, with D possibly matching TRBD2 (5 bases). CDR3 size: 14 residues. Between the trimmed V and J ends, which lost 5 bases and 4 bases, there was a span of 14 bases. CDR1 and CDR2 (germline): SGDLS, YYNGEE. As DNA, the CDR3 is TGTGCCAGCAGTTCGGGATTGGGAGCAGATACGCAGTATTTT. It specifies CASSSGLGADTQYF.